One sample yielded the 15 T cell receptor beta chains listed below, sequenced in a study of PD-1 blockade in classical Hodgkin lymphoma. Clones were read by immunoSEQ multiplex PCR, and TCRdb kept only the in-frame ones, dropping some. The repertoire holds around 20,000 clones, with around 84% as singletons. Time point noted: cycle 4 day 1 (C4D1), after about 6 weeks of nivolumab. There was relapse after autologous stem cell transplantation in every patient, and there was variation in brentuximab vedotin exposure. Sequenced here: peripheral blood mononuclear cells (PBMCs), sampled before the fourth cycle of nivolumab. All receptors come from a human donor with classical Hodgkin lymphoma.

This clone has only a few counts. The rearrangement links TRBV27 to TRBJ1-1; 9 nucleotides agree with TRBD1. The CDR3 sequence is 15 residues long. The V and J ends lost 5 bases and 3 bases, in that order; junction bases with no gene match: 7. CDR1 is MNHEY and CDR2 is SMNVEV in the germline V gene (reference sequence). CDR3 sequence (DNA): TGTGCCAGCAGTAGCCCTTGGACAGGGGACACTGAAGCTTTCTTT. This encodes CASSSPWTGDTEAFF.

V is TRBV25-1 and J is TRBJ1-4, with 9 bases lining up with TRBD1. The germline CDR1 and CDR2 sequences are MGHDK and SYGVNS. J was trimmed by 2 bases and V by 3 bases; bases with no gene match: 4. The CDR3 sequence is 16 residues long. CDR3 in DNA: TGTGCCAGCAGTGAGACAGGGGGGGGGACTAATGAAAAACTGTTTTTT. It is translated as CASSETGGGTNEKLFF.

This clone was found once. The V call is TRBV5-4, the J call TRBJ2-7; 9 bases are shared with TRBD2. Germline V gene lookup returns CDR1 SGHNT and CDR2 YYREEE (reference sequence). V trimming: 2 bases; J trimming: 2 bases; junction bases outside the gene matches: 2. The length of the CDR3 is 14 residues. CDR3 DNA sequence: TGTGCCAGCAGCTTTCTAGCGGGAACCTACGAGCAGTACGTC. As protein: CASSFLAGTYEQYV.

This clone was counted a single time. This chain links TRBV25-1 with TRBJ2-2; D gene ambiguous. Trimming took 2 bases from V and 3 from J, leaving 10 bases between them. Germline V gene lookup returns CDR1 MGHDK and CDR2 SYGVNS. The CDR3 totals 15 residues. This CDR3 reads CASSESPADTGELFF. In nucleotides, the CDR3 is TGTGCCAGCAGTGAAAGTCCCGCGGACACCGGGGAGCTGTTTTTT.

This chain joins TRBV15 and TRBJ2-6, with 7 nucleotides matching TRBD2. Germline V lookup: CDR1 LNHNV, CDR2 YYDKDF (reference sequence). Trimming took 2 bases from V and 2 from J; bases not matched to a gene: 15. The CDR3 sequence is 20 residues long. The CDR3 DNA sequence: TGTGCCACCAGCAGAAAGGACGTGTGGCGGGAGATCACTGGGGCCAACGTCCTGACTTTC. Encoded protein: CATSRKDVWREITGANVLTF. The full variable domain, with the rest looked up from reference TRBV15 and TRBJ2-6, is DAMVIQNPRYQVTQFGKPVTLSCSQTLNHNVMYWYQQKSSQAPKLLFHYYDKDFNNEADTPDNFQSRRPNTSFCFLDIRSPGLGDTAMYLCATSRKDVWREITGANVLTFGAGSRLTVL.

A remark on this clone: An end of the junction does not agree with germline; a read error may underlie this. The rearrangement uses TRBV28 and TRBJ1-2, with 11 bases lining up with TRBD1. The CDR3 is 13 amino acids. Per germline, CDR1 MDHEN and CDR2 SYDVKM. CDR3 nucleotides: TGTGCCAGCAGTTTAGTTCTGGGACAGGGGGATGACTTC. This encodes CASSLVLGQGDDF.

This clone showed up just a few times. The chain is built from TRBV19 and TRBJ2-5; D remains unclear. Germline loops: CDR1 LNHDA, CDR2 SQIVND (reference sequence). The ends were cut back, 5 bases at V and 0 bases at J, with 4 bases in the middle. The CDR3 is 12 residues long. The CDR3 protein is CASSRDQETQYF. The CDR3 region has the DNA TGTGCCAGTAGTCGTGACCAAGAGACCCAGTACTTC. The whole variable domain, filled in from reference TRBV19 and TRBJ2-5, reads DGGITQSPKYLFRKEGQNVTLSCEQNLNHDAMYWYRQDPGQGLRLIYYSQIVNDFQKGDIAEGYSVSREKKESFPLTVTSAQKNPTAFYLCASSRDQETQYFGPGTRLLVL.

This chain uses TRBV5-1 with TRBJ2-7; 7 nucleotides line up with TRBD2. V gave up 4 bases and J gave up 2 bases; unmatched junction bases: 12. The V gene's germline CDR1 is SGHRS and CDR2 YFSETQ. This CDR3 has 16 amino acids. CDR3 sequence reads: CASSPNAAGRTYEQYF. Written as DNA, the CDR3 is TGCGCCAGCAGCCCAAATGCAGCGGGACGCACCTACGAGCAGTACTTC.

The rearrangement links TRBV5-1 to TRBJ1-2, with 7 nucleotides matching TRBD1. Looked up from germline, CDR1 is SGHRS and CDR2 is YFSETQ. CDR3 length: 13 amino acids. The V gene end was trimmed by 7 bases and the J gene end by 6 bases; junction bases not matched to a gene: 9. The DNA for the CDR3 is TGCGCCAGCCGAGACAGGGTGTCGGATGGCTACACCTTC. Its translation is CASRDRVSDGYTF. Variable domain in full (rest from reference TRBV5-1 and TRBJ1-2): KAGVTQTPRYLIKTRGQQVTLSCSPISGHRSVSWYQQTPGQGLQFLFEYFSETQRNKGNFPGRFSGRQFSNSRSEMNVSTLELGDSALYLCASRDRVSDGYTFGSGTRLTVV.

The rearrangement joins TRBV27 to TRBJ1-2, with 7 positions matching TRBD1. CDR1 is MNHEY, CDR2 SMNVEV, per germline (reference sequence). Trimming cost V 5 bases and J 4 bases; bases outside gene matches: 10. This CDR3 is 15 amino acids long. Here the CDR3 reads CASSPSDRPPYGYTF. The CDR3 DNA reads TGTGCCAGCAGTCCCTCGGACAGGCCCCCCTATGGCTACACCTTC.

The chain combines TRBV28 with TRBJ2-3; 8 bases agree with TRBD2. V dropped 0 bases and J dropped 1; count of bases not matched to a gene: 3. Germline V gives CDR1 MDHEN, CDR2 SYDVKM. This CDR3 has 16 amino acids. The CDR3 DNA follows: TGTGCCAGCAGTTTATGGGTCGGGGGGGGCACAGATACGCAGTATTTT. It yields the protein CASSLWVGGGTDTQYF. The full variable domain, completed using reference TRBV28 and TRBJ2-3, is DVKVTQSSRYLVKRTGEKVFLECVQDMDHENMFWYRQDPGLGLRLIYFSYDVKMKEKGDIPEGYSVSREKKERFSLILESASTNQTSMYLCASSLWVGGGTDTQYFGPGTRLTVL.

V and J are TRBV5-1 and TRBJ2-7; no reliable D call. The CDR3 consists of 15 residues. V was cut by 0 bases and J by 2 bases, with 12 bases left in between. Per the germline V gene, CDR1 is SGHRS and CDR2 is YFSETQ. For the CDR3, the DNA is TGCGCCAGCAGCTTGGGAGGTGTCGGCCCCTACGAGCAGTACGTC. Translating gives CASSLGGVGPYEQYV.

The rearrangement links TRBV2 to TRBJ2-2; 10 nucleotides align to TRBD2. Per germline, CDR1 SNHLY and CDR2 FYNNEI. V dropped 2 bases and J dropped 4; count of bases not matched to a gene: 1. The CDR3 spans 15 residues. CDR3 loop: CASSELAGATGELFF. As DNA, the CDR3 is TGTGCCAGCAGTGAACTAGCGGGAGCCACCGGGGAGCTGTTTTTT.

The chain joins TRBV5-1 to TRBJ2-7; D is unresolved. The V gene's germline CDR1 is SGHRS and CDR2 YFSETQ. The V gene lost 5 bases and the J gene lost 2 bases, with 8 bases spanning the gap. CDR3 length equals 12 residues. The CDR3 DNA follows: TGCGCCAGCAGAGGCGCTCCCTACGAGCAGTACTTC. It encodes CASRGAPYEQYF.

This chain uses TRBV10-3 with TRBJ1-1, with no clear D. Between the trimmed V and J ends, which lost 11 bases and 3 bases, there was a span of 22 bases. Germline loops: CDR1 ENHRY, CDR2 SYGVKD. The CDR3 is made up of 15 amino acids. CDR3 amino acids: CALTDGGSVDTEAFF. The CDR3 coding sequence is TGTGCCCTGACGGACGGTGGGAGTGTGGACACTGAAGCTTTCTTT.